This TCR beta chain was captured in a study of blood T cell repertoires in COVID-19. The wider study: Italy, Spain and the United States were the sources of the convalescent and acute COVID-19 samples. PBMCs, B-cell-depleted T cells, or T cells provided the cDNA or gDNA that made up the material.

Trimming stripped 4 bases from V and 5 bases from J, with 15 bases between. Germline V gives CDR1 SGHRS, CDR2 YFSETQ. This CDR3 has 15 residues. Original handling: How many nucleated cells were present was estimated from reference gene primer amplification. Assay used: immunoSEQ multiplex PCR; TCRdb lists only in-frame clones, some missing. The V and J calls and the clone size are those of that table, but D and trimming were determined from the DNA. The profile shows 65,000 or so clones, approximately 84% of them singletons. The chain combines TRBV5-1 with TRBJ1-4; no firm D call. The clonotype originates from a man between 60 and 75 years old with acute or convalescent COVID-19. The source material was peripheral blood. CDR3: CASSLQGSQNEKLFF. The CDR3, as DNA: TGCGCCAGCAGCCTCCAAGGGAGCCAAAATGAAAAACTGTTTTTT.